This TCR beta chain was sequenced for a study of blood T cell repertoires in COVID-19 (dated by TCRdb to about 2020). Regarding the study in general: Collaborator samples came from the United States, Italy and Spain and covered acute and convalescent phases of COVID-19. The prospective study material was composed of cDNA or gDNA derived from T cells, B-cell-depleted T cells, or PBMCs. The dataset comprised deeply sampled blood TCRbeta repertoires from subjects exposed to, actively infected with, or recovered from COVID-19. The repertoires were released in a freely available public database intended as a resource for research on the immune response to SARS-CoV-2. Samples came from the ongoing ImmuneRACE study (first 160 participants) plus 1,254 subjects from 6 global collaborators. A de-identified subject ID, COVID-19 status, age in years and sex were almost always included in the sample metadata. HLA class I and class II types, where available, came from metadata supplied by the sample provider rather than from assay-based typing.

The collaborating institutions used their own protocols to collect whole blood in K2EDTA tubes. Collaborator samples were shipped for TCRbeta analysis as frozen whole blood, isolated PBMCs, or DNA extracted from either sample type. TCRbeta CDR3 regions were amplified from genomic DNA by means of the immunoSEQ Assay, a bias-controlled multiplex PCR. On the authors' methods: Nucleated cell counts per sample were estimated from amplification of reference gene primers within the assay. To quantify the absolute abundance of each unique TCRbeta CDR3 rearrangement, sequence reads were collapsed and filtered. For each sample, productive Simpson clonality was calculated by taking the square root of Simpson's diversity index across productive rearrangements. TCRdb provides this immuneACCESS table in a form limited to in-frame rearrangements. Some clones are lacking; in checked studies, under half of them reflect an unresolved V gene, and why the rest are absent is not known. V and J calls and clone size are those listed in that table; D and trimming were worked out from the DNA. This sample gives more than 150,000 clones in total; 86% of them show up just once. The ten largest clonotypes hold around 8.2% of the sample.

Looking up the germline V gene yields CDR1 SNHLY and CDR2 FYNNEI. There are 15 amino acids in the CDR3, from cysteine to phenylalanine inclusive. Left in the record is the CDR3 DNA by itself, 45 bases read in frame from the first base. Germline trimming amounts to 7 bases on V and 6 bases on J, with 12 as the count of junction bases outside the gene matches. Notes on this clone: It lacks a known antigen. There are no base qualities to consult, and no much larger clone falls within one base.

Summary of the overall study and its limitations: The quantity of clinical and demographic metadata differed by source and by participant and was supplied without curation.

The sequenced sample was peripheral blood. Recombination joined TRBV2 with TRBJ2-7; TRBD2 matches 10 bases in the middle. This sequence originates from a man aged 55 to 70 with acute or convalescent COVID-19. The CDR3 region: CASTNSGRRSGEQYF. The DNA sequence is TGTGCCAGCACTAATAGCGGGAGGAGGTCGGGCGAGCAGTACTTC.